The 27 T cell receptor beta chains in this list originate from one sample, sequenced in a study of cytomegalovirus exposure and HLA in healthy donors. The PCR ran on 60 Vbeta and 13 Jbeta primers. Using immunoSEQ multiplex PCR, the repertoire was profiled, and TCRdb retains in-frame clones only, with some absent. The repertoire has over 150,000 clones, approximately 84% of them found once; the top ten carry 0.38%. The sequenced sample consisted of PBMCs. The receptors were gathered from a boy between 2 and 15 years old in good health and CMV-seronegative.

V is TRBV7-9 and J is TRBJ2-1; D may be TRBD1 (6 bases). V lost 3 bases, J lost 15 bases, and 12 bases lay in between. The germline CDR1 and CDR2 sequences are SEHNR and FQNEAQ (reference sequence). This CDR3 is 11 amino acids long. CDR3 coding DNA: TGTGCCAGCAGCTTGGGACACCTCACGTTCTTC. Residues: CASSLGHLTFF. The complete variable domain, with remaining parts taken from reference TRBV7-9 and TRBJ2-1, reads DTGVSQNPRHKITKRGQNVTFRCDPISEHNRLYWYRQTLGQGPEFLTYFQNEAQLEKSRLLSDRFSAERPKGSFSTLEIQRTEQGDSAMYLCASSLGHLTFFGPGTRLTVL.

V is TRBV5-1 and J is TRBJ1-1; TRBD1 aligns across 7 bases. The CDR3 totals 13 residues. Trimming removed 0 bases from V and 5 bases from J; junction bases left unmatched: 1. Germline CDR1 SGHRS, CDR2 YFSETQ. CDR3 in amino acids: CASSLEQGTEAFF. The CDR3 region has the DNA TGCGCCAGCAGCTTGGAACAGGGGACTGAAGCTTTCTTT.

The gene calls are TRBV5-1 and TRBJ1-3; 7 bases are a match to TRBD1. Losses at the gene ends were 1 base for V and 1 base for J; bases not matched to a gene: 8. The CDR3 has 17 residues. Germline V gene sequence: CDR1 SGHRS, CDR2 YFSETQ. The CDR3: CASSLYQGGPSGNTIYF. CDR3 sequence (DNA): TGCGCCAGCAGCTTGTATCAAGGGGGCCCATCTGGAAACACCATATATTTT.

The chain recombines TRBV5-1 with TRBJ2-2; the D gene is possibly TRBD2 (5 bases). The germline V gene has CDR1 SGHRS and CDR2 YFSETQ. This CDR3 spans 18 amino acids. The germline V and J ends were trimmed by 4 bases and 0 bases, with 19 bases remaining between them. The CDR3: CASSPEATLITNTGELFF. The CDR3 coding sequence is TGCGCCAGCAGCCCGGAGGCCACGCTAATAACGAACACCGGGGAGCTGTTTTTT.

J is TRBJ2-1 and V is TRBV19, with a weak D call TRBD1 (6 bases). Germline V lookup: CDR1 LNHDA, CDR2 SQIVND (reference sequence). The CDR3 sequence is 16 residues long. Trimming pared 6 bases from V and 1 base from J, leaving 16 bases between. The CDR3 coding sequence is TGTGCCAGTAGAAATCCCCACAGGGCGTCCTACAATGAGCAGTTCTTC. It specifies CASRNPHRASYNEQFF.

The chain combines TRBV7-9 with TRBJ1-5, with TRBD1 matching 10 bases. Germline V gene data show CDR1 as SEHNR and CDR2 as FQNEAQ (reference sequence). The junction had 2 bases not matched to a gene; V was cut back by 5 bases and J by 4 bases. CDR3 size: 14 residues. This CDR3 reads CASSPGQGNQPQHF. The DNA of the CDR3 is TGTGCCAGCAGCCCGGGACAGGGGAATCAGCCCCAGCATTTT.

The chain recombines TRBV2 with TRBJ2-3, with 9 positions matching TRBD1. Trimming at V came to 6 bases and at J to 4 bases, leaving 8 bases not matched to a gene. Germline loops: CDR1 SNHLY, CDR2 FYNNEI. The length of the CDR3 is 15 residues. CDR3 nucleotide sequence: TGTGCCAGCAGGCCCGACAGGGGGTTGGCAGATACGCAGTATTTT. Translated, it gives CASRPDRGLADTQYF.

This clone has only one observation. The chain joins TRBV4-1 to TRBJ2-5; 15 bases line up with TRBD2. This CDR3 is built from 19 residues. V gave up 3 bases and J gave up 4 bases; unmatched junction bases: 12. Germline V CDR1 and CDR2: MGHRA, YSYEKL. CDR3 sequence: CASSHPGLAGGPFRETQYF. DNA of the CDR3: TGCGCCAGCAGCCATCCCGGACTAGCGGGAGGGCCGTTTCGAGAGACCCAGTACTTC.

The chain has TRBV6-5 and TRBJ1-1; D is ambiguous. Germline loops: CDR1 MNHEY, CDR2 SVGAGI. The CDR3 loop spans 14 amino acids. V was shortened by 5 bases and J by 1 base, with 11 bases between the two germline ends. CDR3 DNA: TGTGCCAGCAGTCTAGACCCCCGGAACACTGAAGCTTTCTTT. Its protein is CASSLDPRNTEAFF.

This clone has only a few counts. The chain recombines TRBV6-1 with TRBJ2-7, with TRBD1 identical over 7 bases. Germline V CDR1 and CDR2: MNHNS, SASEGT. With 1 base clipped from V and 1 base from J, the junction kept 7 bases outside the gene matches. The CDR3 loop spans 16 amino acids. DNA of the CDR3: TGTGCCAGCAGTGAAGACGAGACAGGGTGGTCCTACGAGCAGTACTTC. Its protein product is CASSEDETGWSYEQYF.

The genes are TRBV21-1 and TRBJ2-2; TRBD2, the table's D call, lacks a check against the DNA. TRBV21-1 is recorded as a pseudogene. The CDR3 length is 17 residues. CDR3 sequence (DNA): TGTGCCAGCAGCAAACGGGGAAAGCGACCGAACACCGGGGAGCTGTTTTTT. This encodes CASSKRGKRPNTGELFF.

This clone came up once. This chain uses TRBV4-1 with TRBJ2-1; the D is unclear. The V gene's germline CDR1 is MGHRA and CDR2 YSYEKL. V was trimmed by 8 bases and J by 8 bases, leaving 13 bases between them. The CDR3 is 12 amino acids. CDR3 nucleotides: TGCGCCAGCCTCAGTTTATCTGATGAGCAGTTCTTC. Protein product: CASLSLSDEQFF.

V gene TRBV30 combines with J gene TRBJ1-2; 8 bases match TRBD1. Per the germline V gene, CDR1 is GTSNPN and CDR2 is SVGIG (reference sequence). This CDR3 comprises 14 residues. Trimming cost V 4 bases and J 4 bases; bases outside gene matches: 8. CDR3 in amino acids: CAWKRGQGSYGYTF. CDR3 bases: TGTGCCTGGAAAAGAGGACAGGGCAGCTATGGCTACACCTTC.

The chain uses TRBV19 and TRBJ1-4, with 7 bases that match TRBD1. The CDR3 contains 15 residues. Per the germline V gene, CDR1 is LNHDA and CDR2 is SQIVND (reference sequence). V shed 3 bases and J 5 bases; nucleotides not matched to a gene: 6. The CDR3 is CASSIRGQINEKLFF. Written as DNA, the CDR3 is TGTGCCAGTAGTATTAGGGGACAGATAAATGAAAAACTGTTTTTT. The full variable domain, rest sourced from reference TRBV19 and TRBJ1-4, is DGGITQSPKYLFRKEGQNVTLSCEQNLNHDAMYWYRQDPGQGLRLIYYSQIVNDFQKGDIAEGYSVSREKKESFPLTVTSAQKNPTAFYLCASSIRGQINEKLFFGSGTQLSVL.

The J gene is TRBJ2-7, the V gene TRBV19; 9 bases line up with TRBD1. Germline loops: CDR1 LNHDA, CDR2 SQIVND (reference sequence). CDR3 length: 14 residues. V gave up 6 bases and J gave up 7 bases; unmatched junction bases: 10. CDR3 in DNA: TGTGCCAGTAGATTGGAACAGGGGGCTTATGAGCAGTACTTC. Encoded protein: CASRLEQGAYEQYF.

The chain uses TRBV5-6 and TRBJ2-6; no firm D call. Deletions cut 0 bases from V and 0 bases from J, with 4 bases between. CDR1 SGHDT and CDR2 YYEEEE come from the germline V gene. CDR3 length: 15 amino acids. The CDR3 region is CASSLGGSGANVLTF. DNA of the CDR3: TGTGCCAGCAGCTTGGGAGGCTCTGGGGCCAACGTCCTGACTTTC. The variable domain in full, completed from reference TRBV5-6 and TRBJ2-6, reads DAGVTQSPTHLIKTRGQQVTLRCSPKSGHDTVSWYQQALGQGPQFIFQYYEEEERQRGNFPDRFSGHQFPNYSSELNVNALLLGDSALYLCASSLGGSGANVLTFGAGSRLTVL.

The CDR3 coding sequence is TGTGCCAGCAGCCCCAGAGCTGTTCCGGGATTAAAGAACACTGAAGCTTTCTTT. Translated: CASSPRAVPGLKNTEAFF. The chain combines TRBV7-9 with TRBJ1-1; D is uncertain. V was trimmed by 5 bases and J by 1 base, leaving 23 bases between them. Germline V gene sequence: CDR1 SEHNR, CDR2 FQNEAQ (reference sequence). The CDR3 runs to 18 residues.

This clone was seen only once. The V gene is TRBV5-6, the J gene TRBJ2-1; TRBD2 is a possible D gene (5 bases). The CDR3 contains 12 residues. V lost 0 bases, J lost 12 bases, and 10 bases lay in between. Germline assignment: CDR1 SGHDT and CDR2 YYEEEE. CDR3 sequence reads: CASSLGASRQFF. DNA for the CDR3: TGTGCCAGCAGCTTGGGGGCTAGCCGGCAGTTCTTC. The variable domain in full, completed from reference TRBV5-6 and TRBJ2-1, reads DAGVTQSPTHLIKTRGQQVTLRCSPKSGHDTVSWYQQALGQGPQFIFQYYEEEERQRGNFPDRFSGHQFPNYSSELNVNALLLGDSALYLCASSLGASRQFFGPGTRLTVL.

The rearrangement uses TRBV19 and TRBJ2-2; 8 bases are shared with TRBD1. Germline-derived CDR1 and CDR2 are LNHDA and SQIVND (reference sequence). CDR3 size: 16 residues. V trimming: 3 bases; J trimming: 3 bases; junction bases outside the gene matches: 6. CDR3 region: CASSMAGGSHTGELFF. The CDR3 DNA reads TGTGCCAGTAGTATGGCAGGGGGCAGTCACACCGGGGAGCTGTTTTTT.

The V and J genes are TRBV19 and TRBJ2-7; the match to TRBD1 covers 8 bases. The length of the CDR3 is 13 residues. The J segment lost 7 bases and the V segment lost 6 bases, leaving 8 bases of the junction unmatched. CDR1 and CDR2 (germline): LNHDA, SQIVND (reference sequence). The CDR3 loop reads CASRGTGEEEQYF. CDR3 coding DNA: TGTGCCAGTAGGGGGACAGGAGAAGAGGAGCAGTACTTC.

The chain uses TRBV4-1 and TRBJ2-3, with 13 bases fitting TRBD2. The CDR3 covers 20 residues. Germline V gene sequence: CDR1 MGHRA, CDR2 YSYEKL. V dropped 0 bases and J dropped 4; count of bases not matched to a gene: 13. CDR3 coding DNA: TGCGCCAGCAGCCAAGATCGGGGACTAGCGGGACGTACCGTGGCAGATACGCAGTATTTT. Its protein product is CASSQDRGLAGRTVADTQYF.

In its sample, this clone was seen a few times. This chain uses TRBV28 with TRBJ2-7, with TRBD2 matching 7 bases. After removal of 3 bases from V and 2 bases from J, the junction contained 4 bases not matched to a gene. From germline, CDR1 is MDHEN and CDR2 SYDVKM. This CDR3 contains 14 residues. CDR3 residues: CASSFGGRTYEQYF. In DNA form, the CDR3 reads TGTGCCAGCAGTTTTGGCGGGAGAACCTACGAGCAGTACTTC.

V usage is TRBV7-6 and J usage is TRBJ2-7; 9 nucleotides line up with TRBD2. The germline V gene encodes CDR1 SGHVS and CDR2 FNYEAQ. There are 15 residues in the CDR3. The trim removed 5 bases at V and 0 bases at J, leaving 5 bases unmatched. The CDR3 nucleotides are TGTGCCAGCAGCCTAAATAGCGGGAGCTCCTACGAGCAGTACTTC. It codes for CASSLNSGSSYEQYF.

The genes are TRBV7-9 and TRBJ2-7, with 10 nucleotides matching TRBD1. J gave up 4 bases and V 7 bases, and 4 bases lay outside the gene matches. Looked up from germline, CDR1 is SEHNR and CDR2 is FQNEAQ (reference sequence). This CDR3 is 13 amino acids long. In DNA, the CDR3 is TGTGCCAGCAACCCGGGACAGGGGTACGAGCAGTACTTC. Protein: CASNPGQGYEQYF.

This chain connects TRBV25-1 to TRBJ1-5; no firm D call. CDR1 MGHDK and CDR2 SYGVNS come from the germline V gene. The CDR3 is 16 residues long. V was trimmed by 3 bases and J by 0 bases, leaving 12 bases between them. The CDR3 nucleotides are TGTGCCAGCAGTGATAAATCCGGGTATAGCAATCAGCCCCAGCATTTT. This codes for CASSDKSGYSNQPQHF.

About this clone: The same CDR3 arises from other DNA sequences in this sample as well. The genes are TRBV11-2 and TRBJ2-7, with 9 positions matching TRBD1. The CDR3 loop spans 14 amino acids. J gave up 4 bases and V 8 bases, and 9 bases lay outside the gene matches. The germline gives CDR1 SGHAT, CDR2 FQNNGV. The CDR3 DNA reads TGTGCCAGCTCGGGGACAGGGAACGTGTACGAGCAGTACTTC. This codes for CASSGTGNVYEQYF.

The V call is TRBV30, the J call TRBJ2-2; TRBD2 matches 13 bases. The CDR3 totals 18 residues. Germline V gives CDR1 GTSNPN, CDR2 SVGIG (reference sequence). Trimming cost V 1 base and J 5 bases; bases outside gene matches: 10. For the CDR3, the DNA is TGTGCCTGGAGTGGGGGGACTAGCGGGACCTCGTGGACCGGGGAGCTGTTTTTT. It yields the protein CAWSGGTSGTSWTGELFF.